This T cell receptor (beta chain) was retrieved from a study of blood T cell repertoires in COVID-19. The method was immunoSEQ multiplex PCR; TCRdb's version includes in-frame clones alone and lacks a portion of them. The sample consists of 25,000 to 30,000 clones, roughly 79% of them appearing once. V lost 6 bases and J 3 bases, leaving 5 bases between the germline ends. The CDR3 totals 12 residues. Germline CDR1 reads MNHNY; CDR2 reads SVGAGI (reference sequence). This receptor was identified in a man aged 65 to 85 with acute or convalescent COVID-19. The sample taken for sequencing was peripheral blood. V is TRBV6-6 and J is TRBJ1-4, with D uncertain. CDR3 DNA sequence: TGTGCCAGCAGCCCTGCTAATGAAAAACTGTTTTTT. It encodes CASSPANEKLFF.